Following are 23 T cell receptor beta chains from one sample sequenced in a study of T cell responses to AZD1222 COVID-19 vaccine. Sequencing used immunoSEQ multiplex PCR; TCRdb keeps in-frame clones, though not all of them. Of 150,000 to 200,000 clones listed, around 90% are singletons. The sample was peripheral blood, taken on day 0 of AZD1222 vaccination. The source is an adult in good health.

The chain is built from TRBV27 and TRBJ1-5, with D uncertain. Germline V CDR1 and CDR2: MNHEY, SMNVEV (reference sequence). The CDR3 loop spans 13 amino acids. Trimming removed 2 bases at V and 5 bases at J, with 7 bases between. This CDR3 reads CASSLMGYQPQHF. The CDR3 DNA sequence: TGTGCCAGCAGTTTAATGGGTTATCAGCCCCAGCATTTT.

The chain is built from TRBV5-6 and TRBJ2-1, with D perhaps matching TRBD1 or TRBD2 (5 bases each). The CDR3 contains 13 residues. Per germline, CDR1 SGHDT and CDR2 YYEEEE. V was clipped by 3 bases and J by 4 bases, with 8 bases between them. The DNA of the CDR3 is TGTGCCAGCAGCTCGGGACCGTACAATGAGCAGTTCTTC. Translated: CASSSGPYNEQFF.

J is TRBJ2-4 and V is TRBV10-1, with a weak D call TRBD1 (6 bases). The V gene's germline CDR1 is WNHNN and CDR2 SYGVQD (reference sequence). The length of the CDR3 is 15 residues. V was shortened by 6 bases and J by 6 bases, with 18 bases between the two germline ends. For the CDR3, the DNA is TGCGCCAGCAGCGATACAGGAGAAGGGGGAAACATTCAGTACTTC. Translation gives CASSDTGEGGNIQYF.

The chain uses TRBV28 and TRBJ1-3; TRBD1 agrees at 7 bases. CDR1 and CDR2 (germline): MDHEN, SYDVKM. The V gene end was trimmed by 2 bases and the J gene end by 4 bases; junction bases not matched to a gene: 11. This CDR3 region has 17 residues. CDR3 residues: CASSLRQGGASGNTIYF. CDR3 in DNA: TGTGCCAGCAGTTTAAGGCAAGGGGGCGCCTCCGGAAACACCATATATTTT.

The V call is TRBV27, the J call TRBJ1-5; D is possibly TRBD1 (5 bases). V was pared by 10 bases and J by 0 bases, with 16 bases between. The CDR3 contains 15 residues. The germline V gene has CDR1 MNHEY and CDR2 SMNVEV (reference sequence). The CDR3 DNA reads TGTGCCACTTCCATTGGGGGTTATAGCAATCAGCCCCAGCATTTT. Its protein product is CATSIGGYSNQPQHF.

This clone has a single count. The chain links TRBV18 to TRBJ1-1; D perhaps matches TRBD1 (6 bases). Germline CDR1 reads KGHSH; CDR2 reads LQKENI. The CDR3 contains 14 residues. Trimming removed 5 bases at V and 2 bases at J, with 12 bases between. The chain's CDR3 is CASSGDKLNTEAFF. The CDR3 DNA reads TGTGCCAGCTCAGGGGACAAGTTAAACACTGAAGCTTTCTTT.

J is TRBJ1-1 and V is TRBV13; the match to TRBD1 covers 7 bases. With 2 bases clipped from V and 4 bases from J, the junction kept 4 bases outside the gene matches. This CDR3 comprises 14 residues. From germline, CDR1 is PRHDT and CDR2 FYEKMQ (reference sequence). The CDR3 here is CASSLRQGVTEAFF. As DNA, the CDR3 is TGTGCCAGCAGCTTACGGCAGGGGGTCACTGAAGCTTTCTTT.

This chain connects TRBV9 to TRBJ2-1; 10 nucleotides align to TRBD2. The CDR3 covers 15 residues. The germline V gene has CDR1 SGDLS and CDR2 YYNGEE. The ends lost 4 bases at V and 5 bases at J; junction bases unmatched: 6. CDR3 in amino acids: CASSPRTSGNNEQFF. The CDR3 bases are TGTGCCAGCAGCCCCCGGACTAGCGGCAACAATGAGCAGTTCTTC.

This clone was seen a handful of times. This chain connects TRBV5-1 to TRBJ1-4; D perhaps matches TRBD1 (5 bases). The CDR3 consists of 15 residues. Germline values: CDR1 SGHRS, CDR2 YFSETQ. Between the trimmed V and J ends, which lost 0 bases and 4 bases, there was a span of 10 bases. DNA of the CDR3: TGCGCCAGCAGCTTGGCCGGGACGGATAATGAAAAACTGTTTTTT. Its translation: CASSLAGTDNEKLFF.

This rearrangement joins TRBV5-1 to TRBJ2-2; D is perhaps TRBD2 (5 bases). V was cut by 1 base and J by 0 bases, with 10 bases left in between. The CDR3 runs 16 residues. CDR1 and CDR2 from the germline V gene are SGHRS and YFSETQ. The CDR3 DNA reads as TGCGCCAGCAGCTTGCCTATAGCGACGAACACCGGGGAGCTGTTTTTT. Its translation is CASSLPIATNTGELFF.

The rearrangement joins TRBV27 to TRBJ1-2, with a possible D match to TRBD1 (6 bases). Germline V gene sequence: CDR1 MNHEY, CDR2 SMNVEV (reference sequence). This CDR3 spans 14 amino acids. V lost 3 bases and J 8 bases, leaving 16 bases between the germline ends. CDR3 in amino acids: CASSFSGDLNGYTF. The CDR3 DNA follows: TGTGCCAGCAGTTTTTCAGGGGACCTAAACGGCTACACCTTC.

J is TRBJ2-1 and V is TRBV7-9, with TRBD2 matching 9 bases. The CDR3 consists of 17 residues. Germline V gene data show CDR1 as SEHNR and CDR2 as FQNEAQ (reference sequence). After removal of 5 bases from V and 4 bases from J, the junction contained 12 bases not matched to a gene. The CDR3 loop is CASSDALLAGTYNEQFF. In DNA form, the CDR3 reads TGTGCCAGCAGCGACGCCCTCCTAGCGGGGACTTACAATGAGCAGTTCTTC.

The chain carries TRBV5-1 and TRBJ2-1; tentatively, D is TRBD2 (6 bases). Per germline, CDR1 SGHRS and CDR2 YFSETQ. V dropped 2 bases and J dropped 6 bases, with 15 bases sitting between them. The length of the CDR3 is 15 residues. The CDR3 reads CASSFAQGGGNEQFF. In nucleotides, the CDR3 is TGCGCCAGCAGCTTCGCGCAGGGAGGTGGCAATGAGCAGTTCTTC. The variable domain in full, completed from reference TRBV5-1 and TRBJ2-1, reads KAGVTQTPRYLIKTRGQQVTLSCSPISGHRSVSWYQQTPGQGLQFLFEYFSETQRNKGNFPGRFSGRQFSNSRSEMNVSTLELGDSALYLCASSFAQGGGNEQFFGPGTRLTVL.

The chain is built from TRBV19 and TRBJ1-4, with 7 bases fitting TRBD1. From germline, CDR1 is LNHDA and CDR2 SQIVND (reference sequence). J was trimmed by 10 bases and V by 7 bases; bases with no gene match: 15. The CDR3 sequence is 15 residues long. CDR3 in amino acids: CASTPTGTVGGKLFF. DNA of the CDR3: TGTGCCAGTACCCCGACCGGGACAGTTGGAGGAAAACTGTTTTTT.

In DNA form, the CDR3 reads TGCGCCAGCAGCCAAGGGGCAGGGAGCTCCTACGAGCAGTACTTC. Translated: CASSQGAGSSYEQYF. J is TRBJ2-7 and V is TRBV4-3; D is perhaps TRBD1 or TRBD2 (5 bases each). Between the trimmed V and J ends, which lost 1 base and 0 bases, there was a span of 10 bases. The CDR3 runs 15 residues. Germline V gene lookup returns CDR1 LGHNA and CDR2 YSLEER.

V gene TRBV29-1 combines with J gene TRBJ1-2, with D tentatively TRBD1 (5 bases). Trimming removed 0 bases from V and 0 bases from J, with 11 bases in between. There are 15 residues in the CDR3. Germline CDR1 and CDR2: SQVTM and ANQGSEA. The CDR3 nucleotides are TGCAGCGTTGAAGACGGCAGGGCCGCTAACTATGGCTACACCTTC. It specifies CSVEDGRAANYGYTF. Variable domain in full (rest from reference TRBV29-1 and TRBJ1-2): SAVISQKPSRDICQRGTSLTIQCQVDSQVTMMFWYRQQPGQSLTLIATANQGSEATYESGFVIDKFPISRPNLTFSTLTVSNMSPEDSSIYLCSVEDGRAANYGYTFGSGTRLTVV.

The chain couples TRBV18 to TRBJ2-1, with D tentatively TRBD1 or TRBD2 (5 bases each). CDR1 is KGHSH, CDR2 LQKENI, per germline. Trimming shortened V by 4 bases and J by 0 bases, and 7 bases separated the two germline ends. The CDR3 totals 14 residues. CDR3 protein: CASSRDASYNEQFF. CDR3 DNA: TGTGCCAGCTCACGGGACGCCTCCTACAATGAGCAGTTCTTC.

This chain links TRBV7-2 with TRBJ1-2, with 7 bases matching TRBD1. Unmatched junction bases numbered 6, after V lost 1 base and J lost 4 bases. Germline V gene data show CDR1 as SGHTA and CDR2 as FQGNSA. CDR3 size: 15 residues. CDR3 DNA sequence: TGTGCCAGCAGCTTAGGAACAGGGGTGAGCTATGGCTACACCTTC. Protein sequence: CASSLGTGVSYGYTF. The full variable domain, in which reference TRBV7-2 and TRBJ1-2 provide the parts outside the CDR3, is GAGVSQSPSNKVTEKGKDVELRCDPISGHTALYWYRQSLGQGLEFLIYFQGNSAPDKSGLPSDRFSAERTGGSVSTLTIQRTQQEDSAVYLCASSLGTGVSYGYTFGSGTRLTVV.

The CDR3 nucleotides read TGTGCCAGCAGCACCGGGACTAGCCCTACAGATACGCAGTATTTT. It codes for CASSTGTSPTDTQYF. The chain recombines TRBV9 with TRBJ2-3; TRBD2 agrees at 9 bases. The CDR3 is made up of 15 amino acids. V lost 4 bases and J lost 3; bases outside the gene matches: 6. The germline gives CDR1 SGDLS, CDR2 YYNGEE.

The chain links TRBV29-1 to TRBJ2-3; D is unclear. CDR3 size: 13 residues. Germline-derived CDR1 and CDR2 are SQVTM and ANQGSEA. V lost 8 bases to trimming and J lost 3 bases, with 15 bases between them. CDR3 sequence reads: CSTKGLPTDTQYF. The DNA for the CDR3 is TGCAGCACCAAGGGCCTCCCAACAGATACGCAGTATTTT.

This clone was observed a single time. This chain links TRBV19 with TRBJ2-5; no firm D call. V was clipped by 5 bases and J by 5 bases, with 12 bases between them. In germline, CDR1 is LNHDA, CDR2 SQIVND (reference sequence). The CDR3 is 13 amino acids. The CDR3 region has the DNA TGTGCCAGTAGTCCCCAGCTAGGGGAGACCCAGTACTTC. Its translation: CASSPQLGETQYF.

V and J are TRBV3-1 (or the pseudogene TRBV3-2) and TRBJ2-1; D call uncertain. The germline V gene encodes CDR1 LGHDT and CDR2 YNNKEL (reference sequence). V dropped 4 bases and J dropped 7 bases, with 8 bases sitting between them. The CDR3 is 12 residues long. This chain's CDR3 is CASSPRLNEQFF. The CDR3 region has the DNA TGTGCCAGCAGCCCCCGACTGAATGAGCAGTTCTTC.

This chain uses TRBV7-9 with TRBJ2-1, with D unclear. Germline V gene sequence: CDR1 SEHNR, CDR2 FQNEAQ (reference sequence). There are 15 residues in the CDR3. V was pared by 4 bases and J by 2 bases, with 12 bases between. CDR3 coding DNA: TGTGCCAGCAGCTCCGTCTCGAGGCCCTACAATGAGCAGTTCTTC. It encodes CASSSVSRPYNEQFF.